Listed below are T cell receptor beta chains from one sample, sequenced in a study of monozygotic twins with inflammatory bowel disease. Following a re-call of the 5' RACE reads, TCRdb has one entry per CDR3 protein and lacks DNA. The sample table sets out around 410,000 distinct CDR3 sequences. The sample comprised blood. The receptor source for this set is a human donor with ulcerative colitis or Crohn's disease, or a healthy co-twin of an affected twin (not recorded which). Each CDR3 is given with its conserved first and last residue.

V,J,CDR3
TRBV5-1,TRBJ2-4,CASSIGQGSGNIQYF
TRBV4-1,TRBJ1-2,CASSQGDRATYGYTF
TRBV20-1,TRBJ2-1,CSEGRRVHNEQFF
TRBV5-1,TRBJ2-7,CASSSPGQGTYEQYF
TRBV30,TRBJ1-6,CAWSVILRTEPLHF
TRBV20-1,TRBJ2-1,CSARRGRGDEQFF
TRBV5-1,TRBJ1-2,CASSPTTGVKRGYTF
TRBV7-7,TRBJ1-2,CASSFKGPNYGYTF
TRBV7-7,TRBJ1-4,CASSPGRAIGNEKLFF
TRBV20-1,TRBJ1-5,CSARGDRGQPQHF
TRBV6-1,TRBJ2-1,CASRVDRASGRHNEQFF
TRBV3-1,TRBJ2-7,CASSPYRDRSYEQYF
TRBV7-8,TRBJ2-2,CASSFATGPGELFF
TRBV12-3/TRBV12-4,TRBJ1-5,CASSLKGGQPQHF
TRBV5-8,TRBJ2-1,CASSFRTSAYNEQFF
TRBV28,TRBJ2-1,CASREGLAGYNEQFF
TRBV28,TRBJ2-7,CASHDPGLAASYEQYF
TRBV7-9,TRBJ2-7,CASSLGVETGGYEQYF
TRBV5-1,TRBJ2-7,CASSLGAGGEQYF
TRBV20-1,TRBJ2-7,CSARERQGSGEQYF
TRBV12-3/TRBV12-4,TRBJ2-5,CASRHTGDKETQYF
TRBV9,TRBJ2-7,CASGKGDFSHEQYF
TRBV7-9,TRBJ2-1,CASSFGTDRSSYNEQFF
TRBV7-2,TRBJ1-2,CASSPDAGASRNGYPF
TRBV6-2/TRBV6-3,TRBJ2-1,CASRRTTDNEQFF
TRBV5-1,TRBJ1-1,CASSPGGRQGSTEAFF
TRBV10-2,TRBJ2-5,CASSESGLAGVLETQYF
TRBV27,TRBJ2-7,CASSWRESSYEQYF
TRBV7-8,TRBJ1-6,CASSSPMGSPLHF
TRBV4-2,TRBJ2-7,CASSQILSHEQYF
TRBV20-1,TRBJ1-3,CSARGLMGNTIYF
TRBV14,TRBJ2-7,CANSHRTGTSGSYEQYF
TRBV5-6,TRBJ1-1,CASSWGTGKNTEAFF
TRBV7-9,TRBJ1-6,CASSLFSGERNSPLHF
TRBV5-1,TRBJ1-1,CASSLEWDMNTEAFF
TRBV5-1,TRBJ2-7,CASSLRGLNDEQYF
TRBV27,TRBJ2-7,CASSLAQVIPYEQYF
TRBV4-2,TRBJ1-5,CASSQDYRGQPQHF
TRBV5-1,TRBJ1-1,CASSRGGMNTEAFF
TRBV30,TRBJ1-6,CASNGNSPLHF
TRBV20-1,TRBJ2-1,CSAITGTSGLNEQFF
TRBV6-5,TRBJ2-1,CASSSPDWSEQFF
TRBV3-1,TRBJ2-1,CASSHRSSYNEQFF
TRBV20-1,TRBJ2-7,CSARDTLAGSYEQYF
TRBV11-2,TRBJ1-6,CASSPVTGNNSPLHF
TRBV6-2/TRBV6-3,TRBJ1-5,CASNAGTQPQHF
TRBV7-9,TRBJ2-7,CASSPRRQDSYEQYF
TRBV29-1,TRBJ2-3,CSVAQGSDTQYF